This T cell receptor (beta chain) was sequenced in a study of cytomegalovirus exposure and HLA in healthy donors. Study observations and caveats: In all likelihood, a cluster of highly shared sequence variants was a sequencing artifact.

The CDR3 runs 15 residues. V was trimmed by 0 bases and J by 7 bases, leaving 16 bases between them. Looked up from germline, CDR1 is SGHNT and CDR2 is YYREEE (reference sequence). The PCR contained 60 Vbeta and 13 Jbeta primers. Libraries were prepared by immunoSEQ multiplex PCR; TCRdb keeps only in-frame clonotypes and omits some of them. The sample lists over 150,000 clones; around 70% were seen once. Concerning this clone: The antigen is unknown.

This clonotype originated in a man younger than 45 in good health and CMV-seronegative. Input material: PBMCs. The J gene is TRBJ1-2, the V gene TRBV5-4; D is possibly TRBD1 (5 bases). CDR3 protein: CASSLAGMAGGGYTF. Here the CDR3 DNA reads TGTGCCAGCAGCTTGGCCGGGATGGCGGGGGGTGGCTACACCTTC.